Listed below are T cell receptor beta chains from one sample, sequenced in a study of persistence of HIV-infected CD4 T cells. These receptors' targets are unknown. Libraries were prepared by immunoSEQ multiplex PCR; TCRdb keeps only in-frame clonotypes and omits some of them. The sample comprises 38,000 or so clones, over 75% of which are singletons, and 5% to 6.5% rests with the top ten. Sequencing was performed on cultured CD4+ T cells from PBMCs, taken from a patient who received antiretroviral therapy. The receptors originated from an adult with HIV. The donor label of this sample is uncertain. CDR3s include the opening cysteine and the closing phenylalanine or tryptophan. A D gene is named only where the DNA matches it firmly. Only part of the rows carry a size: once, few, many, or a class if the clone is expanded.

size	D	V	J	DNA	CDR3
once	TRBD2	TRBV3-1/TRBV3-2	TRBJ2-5	TGTGCCAGCAGCCAAAGCGGGGGTCCACAAGAGACCCAGTACTTC	CASSQSGGPQETQYF
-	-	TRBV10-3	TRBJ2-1	TGTGCCATCAGTGGGCTAGAGGGGGGGAGCTCCTACAATGAGCAGTTCTTC	CAISGLEGGSSYNEQFF
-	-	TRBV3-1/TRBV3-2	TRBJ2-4	TGTGCCAGCAGCCAAGTGACAAGCATTCAGTACTTC	CASSQVTSIQYF
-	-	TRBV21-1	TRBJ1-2	TGTGCCAGCAGCAAAGATGCCAGGGAGATTGGCTACACCTTC	CASSKDAREIGYTF
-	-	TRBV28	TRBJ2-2	TGTGCCAGCAGTGTAAACACCGGGGAGCTGTTTTTT	CASSVNTGELFF
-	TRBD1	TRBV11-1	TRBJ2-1	TGTGCCAGCAGATCGCCCGGGACAGGGTTCAATGAGCAGTTCTTC	CASRSPGTGFNEQFF
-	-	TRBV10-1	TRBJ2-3	TGCGCCAGCAGTGACAGGATAGATACGCAGTATTTT	CASSDRIDTQYF
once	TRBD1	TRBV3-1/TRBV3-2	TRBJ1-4	TGTGCCAGCAGCCAACCCCGGACAGGGATTAATGAAAAACTGTTTTTT	CASSQPRTGINEKLFF
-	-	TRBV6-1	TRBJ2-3	TGTGCCAGCAGTGAATTCGGAGGGTTAGCAGATACGCAGTATTTT	CASSEFGGLADTQYF
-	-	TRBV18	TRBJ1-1	TGTGCCAGCTCACCCCCCGGAGGCAGGGGCGCTGAAGCTTTCTTT	CASSPPGGRGAEAFF
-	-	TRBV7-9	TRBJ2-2	TGTGCCAGCAGTTCCTGGACCAAAAACACCGGGGAGCTGTTTTTT	CASSSWTKNTGELFF
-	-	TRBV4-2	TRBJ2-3	TGTGCCAGCAGCCAAGAGGACAGTTCAGCAGATACGCAGTATTTT	CASSQEDSSADTQYF
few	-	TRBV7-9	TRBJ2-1	TGTGCCAGCAGCCGCCGAAATACGTGGGGAGAGTTGTTTAATGAGCAGTTCTTC	CASSRRNTWGELFNEQFF
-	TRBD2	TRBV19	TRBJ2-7	TGTGCCAGTAGTTCCCGACTAGCGCGATACTCCTACGAGCAGTACTTC	CASSSRLARYSYEQYF
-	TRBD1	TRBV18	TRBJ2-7	TGTGCCAGCAAGTCGGACAGGGGGGCCTACGAGCAGTACTTC	CASKSDRGAYEQYF
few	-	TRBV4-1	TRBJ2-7	TGCGCCAGCAGCTACCAACCCGGCCACTACGAGCAGTACTTC	CASSYQPGHYEQYF
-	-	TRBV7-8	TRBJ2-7	TGTGCCAGCAGCTTAACTACCGCCTACGAGCAGTACTTC	CASSLTTAYEQYF
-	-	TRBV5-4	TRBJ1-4	TGTGCCAGCAGCTTGGTCCCGGGGGGCGGTGAAAAACTGTTTTTT	CASSLVPGGGEKLFF
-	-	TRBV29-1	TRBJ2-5	TGCAGCGTTCGGACAGATCAAGAGACCCAGTACTTC	CSVRTDQETQYF
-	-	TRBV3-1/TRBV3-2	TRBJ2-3	TGTGCCAGCAGCCGTCTGGGGGGCCACACAGATACGCAGTATTTT	CASSRLGGHTDTQYF
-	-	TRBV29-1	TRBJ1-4	TGCAGCGTTGAGTACAGGGCAGGATCGGAAAAACTGTTTTTT	CSVEYRAGSEKLFF
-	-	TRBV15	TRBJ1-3	TGTGCCACCAGCACAGCCCAGGGGAAGGGAAACACCATATATTTT	CATSTAQGKGNTIYF
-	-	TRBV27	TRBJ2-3	TGTGCCAGCAGTTCCCCTAGCAGCGATTTCACAGATACGCAGTATTTT	CASSSPSSDFTDTQYF
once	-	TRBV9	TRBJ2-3	TGTGCCAGCAGCGTAGTTCCGGGGGCGAGGGGGATGGATACGCAGTATTTT	CASSVVPGARGMDTQYF
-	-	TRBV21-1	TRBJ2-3	TGTGCCAGCAACCGGGCGGGGGGGCCCACAGATACGCAGTATTTT	CASNRAGGPTDTQYF
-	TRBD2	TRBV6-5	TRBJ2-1	TGTGCCAGCAGGGCGGGGGGATACTACAATGAGCAGTTCTTC	CASRAGGYYNEQFF
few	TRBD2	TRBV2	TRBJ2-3	TGTGCCAGCAGTCCGACTAGCGGGGGGCTCACAGATACGCAGTATTTT	CASSPTSGGLTDTQYF
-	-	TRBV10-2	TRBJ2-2	TGCGCCCGTACGCGGGTTCCCGGGGGGCGGATCACCGGGGAGCTGTTTTTT	CARTRVPGGRITGELFF
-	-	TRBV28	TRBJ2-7	TGTGCCAGCAGTCCGACCCAAAGGGGGGGCTACGAGCAGTACTTC	CASSPTQRGGYEQYF
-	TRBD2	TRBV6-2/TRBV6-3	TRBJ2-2	TGTGCCAGCAGTTACCCTGCTAGCGGTTACACCGGGGAGCTGTTTTTT	CASSYPASGYTGELFF
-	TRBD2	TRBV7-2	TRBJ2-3	TGTGCCAGCAGCTTAGCTGGGCGGGGGGGTGGCACAGATACGCAGTATTTT	CASSLAGRGGGTDTQYF
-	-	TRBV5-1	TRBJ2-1	TGCGCCAGCAGCTTGGATGCGGTGCAGTTCTTC	CASSLDAVQFF
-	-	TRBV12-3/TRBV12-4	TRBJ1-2	TGTGCCAGCAGTTTAGCCCTGTCTCGCTACACCTTC	CASSLALSRYTF
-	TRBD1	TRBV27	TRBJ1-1	TGTGCCAGCAGTCAACACAGGGGAGCCACTGAAGCTTTCTTT	CASSQHRGATEAFF
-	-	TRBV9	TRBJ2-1	TGTGCCAGCAGCGTGGAGGGACAGCCTCACAATGAGCAGTTCTTC	CASSVEGQPHNEQFF
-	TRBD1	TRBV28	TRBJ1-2	TGTGCCAGCAGTGCTCCGACAGGGGCGGCTGTAGGCTACACCTTC	CASSAPTGAAVGYTF
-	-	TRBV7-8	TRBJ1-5	TGTGCCAGCAGCTTAGGGTCGGCGAGGGGCAATCAGCCCCAGCATTTT	CASSLGSARGNQPQHF
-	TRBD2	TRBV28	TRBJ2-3	TGTGCCAGCAGAAGCGGAACGGGACTAGCGCCAGATACGCAGTATTTT	CASRSGTGLAPDTQYF
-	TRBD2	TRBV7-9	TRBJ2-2	TGTGCCAGCAGCTTAGGCCTAGCGGGGGGCACCGGGGAGCTGTTTTTT	CASSLGLAGGTGELFF
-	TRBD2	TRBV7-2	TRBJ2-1	TGTGCCAGCAGCCCGGGACTAGCGGGGGCGGGGAATGAGCAGTTCTTC	CASSPGLAGAGNEQFF
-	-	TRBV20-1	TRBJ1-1	TGCAGTGCTCAGGGACACACTGAAGCTTTCTTT	CSAQGHTEAFF
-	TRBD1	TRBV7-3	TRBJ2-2	TGTGCCAGCAGCTTAAGGGACAGCGCGAACACCGGGGAGCTGTTTTTT	CASSLRDSANTGELFF
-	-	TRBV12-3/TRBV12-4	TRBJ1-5	TGTGCCAGCGCTGGGGGGGGGCCCCAGCATTTT	CASAGGGPQHF
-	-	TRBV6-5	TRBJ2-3	TGTGCCAGCAGCCAAAGGGAACTCAGCACAGATACGCAGTATTTT	CASSQRELSTDTQYF
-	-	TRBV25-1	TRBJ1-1	TGTGCCAGCAGTCGGATCGGGGGGCTGAGTGAAGCTTTCTTT	CASSRIGGLSEAFF
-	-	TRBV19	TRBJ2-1	TGTGCCAGTACTTTCGGGCGGTCCTACAATGAGCAGTTCTTC	CASTFGRSYNEQFF
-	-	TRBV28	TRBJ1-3	TGTGCCAGCAGTTTATGGGTTAGCTCTGGAAACACCATATATTTT	CASSLWVSSGNTIYF
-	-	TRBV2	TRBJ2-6	TGTGCCAGCGCTAGGGAGGCCGGGGCCAACGTCCTGACTTTC	CASAREAGANVLTF
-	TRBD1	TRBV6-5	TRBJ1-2	TGTGCCAGCTGCACGGGACAGGGGGCAGAGGGCTACACCTTC	CASCTGQGAEGYTF
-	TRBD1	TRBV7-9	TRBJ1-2	TGTGCCAGCGGCCAGGGGGCGAGGAGTGGCTACACCTTC	CASGQGARSGYTF
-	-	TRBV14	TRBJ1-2	TGTGCCAGCAGCCAAGCGACACTTAACTATGGCTACACCTTC	CASSQATLNYGYTF
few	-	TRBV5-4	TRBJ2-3	TGTGCCAGCAGTCGGGGATTCAGCACAGATACGCAGTATTTT	CASSRGFSTDTQYF
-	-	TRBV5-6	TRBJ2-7	TGTGCCAGCAGGAAGTGGGGTTCCAACGAGCAGTACTTC	CASRKWGSNEQYF
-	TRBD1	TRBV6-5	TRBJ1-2	TGTGCCAGCAGTTACGGGGACAGGGACTATGGCTACACCTTC	CASSYGDRDYGYTF
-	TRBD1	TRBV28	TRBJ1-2	TGTGCCGGAGGGGCAGGGGGATCCTATGGCTACACCTTC	CAGGAGGSYGYTF
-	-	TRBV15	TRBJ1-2	TGTGCCACCAGCAGAGTGGACAGCGGTGGCTACACCTTC	CATSRVDSGGYTF
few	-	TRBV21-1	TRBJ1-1	TGTGCCAGCAGCAAAGCGCCATACCCGGGACCCGCGGTGCCACCTGACCCTGAAGCTTTCTTT	CASSKAPYPGPAVPPDPEAFF
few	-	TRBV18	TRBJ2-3	TGTGCCAGCTCGCGAGGGACACGGGCAGATACGCAGTATTTT	CASSRGTRADTQYF